These 28 T cell receptor beta chains originate from one sample sequenced in a study of T cell responses to AZD1222 COVID-19 vaccine. The protocol was immunoSEQ multiplex PCR, while the TCRdb copy is restricted to in-frame clones and leaves out a portion. The data show about 46,000 clones, 70% to 90% seen once. Sequenced material: peripheral blood, taken 28 days after the second AZD1222 dose. All receptors derive from an adult who received the AZD1222 COVID-19 vaccine.

The sample holds one count of this clone. V is TRBV11-2 and J is TRBJ2-1; 10 nucleotides line up with TRBD1. Germline assignment: CDR1 SGHAT and CDR2 FQNNGV. The CDR3 has 16 residues. With 2 bases clipped from V and 3 bases from J, the junction kept 4 bases outside the gene matches. Here the CDR3 reads CASSLRDRGDYNEQFF. For the CDR3, the DNA is TGTGCCAGCAGCTTAAGGGACAGGGGAGACTACAATGAGCAGTTCTTC. The variable domain in full, completed from reference TRBV11-2 and TRBJ2-1, reads EAGVAQSPRYKIIEKRQSVAFWCNPISGHATLYWYQQILGQGPKLLIQFQNNGVVDDSQLPKDRFSAERLKGVDSTLKIQPAKLEDSAVYLCASSLRDRGDYNEQFFGPGTRLTVL.

The chain employs TRBV18 and TRBJ1-4; D uncertain. CDR1 is KGHSH and CDR2 is LQKENI in the germline V gene. There are 14 residues in the CDR3. Deletions cut 2 bases from V and 6 bases from J, with 10 bases between. The CDR3 protein is CASSPGFRDEKLFF. CDR3 DNA sequence: TGTGCCAGCTCACCAGGGTTTAGGGATGAAAAACTGTTTTTT.

The chain joins TRBV7-2 to TRBJ2-2, with 10 nucleotides matching TRBD1. With V trimmed by 0 bases and J by 7 bases, 5 bases remained unmatched. Germline values: CDR1 SGHTA, CDR2 FQGNSA. The CDR3 covers 16 residues. CDR3 nucleotides: TGTGCCAGCAGCTTAGCGACAGGACAGGGGGGCGGGGAGCTGTTTTTT. It specifies CASSLATGQGGGELFF.

The gene calls are TRBV4-3 and TRBJ1-2; no reliable D call. V was pared by 0 bases and J by 1 base, with 12 bases between. Per germline, CDR1 LGHNA and CDR2 YSLEER. The CDR3 loop spans 16 amino acids. CDR3 residues: CASSQDRAVDNYGYTF. The CDR3 nucleotides read TGCGCCAGCAGCCAAGATCGGGCCGTCGATAACTATGGCTACACCTTC.

The V call is TRBV18, the J call TRBJ2-2; tentatively, D is TRBD1 (6 bases). Germline V gene lookup returns CDR1 KGHSH and CDR2 LQKENI. V dropped 5 bases and J dropped 2 bases, with 21 bases sitting between them. CDR3 length: 18 residues. The CDR3 loop reads CASSRSPSGVRNTGELFF. Written as DNA, the CDR3 is TGTGCCAGCTCAAGATCCCCTTCAGGGGTCCGCAACACCGGGGAGCTGTTTTTT.

In its sample, this clone was seen once. The rearrangement links TRBV27 to TRBJ2-2; 8 nucleotides agree with TRBD1. The germline V gene has CDR1 MNHEY and CDR2 SMNVEV (reference sequence). This CDR3 is built from 15 residues. V shed 7 bases, J shed 6 bases, and the junction held 10 bases outside the gene matches. For the CDR3, the DNA is TGTGCCAGCACCCTTGGCAACAGGGGGTCCGGGGAGCTGTTTTTT. Encoded protein: CASTLGNRGSGELFF.

This clone came up once. The chain combines TRBV15 with TRBJ1-5; 9 bases are a match to TRBD1. Germline V lookup: CDR1 LNHNV, CDR2 YYDKDF (reference sequence). J lost 3 bases, V lost 1 base, and 1 base had no gene match. This CDR3 has 15 amino acids. This CDR3 reads CATSRGTGDNQPQHF. Written as DNA, the CDR3 is TGTGCCACCAGCAGAGGGACAGGGGACAATCAGCCCCAGCATTTT. The full variable domain, completed using reference TRBV15 and TRBJ1-5, is DAMVIQNPRYQVTQFGKPVTLSCSQTLNHNVMYWYQQKSSQAPKLLFHYYDKDFNNEADTPDNFQSRRPNTSFCFLDIRSPGLGDTAMYLCATSRGTGDNQPQHFGDGTRLSIL.

This clone was recorded only once. The chain combines TRBV2 with TRBJ2-7, with D possibly matching TRBD1 (5 bases). The V end was cut by 2 bases, the J end by 7 bases, with 15 bases between. The germline V gene has CDR1 SNHLY and CDR2 FYNNEI. The CDR3 runs to 14 residues. The CDR3 DNA follows: TGTGCCAGCAGTGAAAAAGGGGCCTTGGGAGAGCAGTACTTC. Residues: CASSEKGALGEQYF. The full variable domain, with the rest looked up from reference TRBV2 and TRBJ2-7, is EPEVTQTPSHQVTQMGQEVILRCVPISNHLYFYWYRQILGQKVEFLVSFYNNEISEKSEIFDDQFSVERPDGSNFTLKIRSTKLEDSAMYFCASSEKGALGEQYFGPGTRLTVT.

This chain links TRBV30 with TRBJ2-2, with D possibly TRBD2 on 5 matching bases. This CDR3 spans 14 amino acids. V shed 3 bases and J shed 4 bases, with 12 bases lying between them. Germline CDR1 GTSNPN, CDR2 SVGIG (reference sequence). CDR3 residues: CAWRGSLSTGELFF. The DNA of the CDR3 is TGTGCCTGGAGAGGGAGCCTCAGCACCGGGGAGCTGTTTTTT.

The CDR3: CASSPRSQGIRGDPYGYTF. CDR3 coding DNA: TGTGCCAGCAGCCCCCGCTCTCAGGGGATCAGGGGCGACCCTTATGGCTACACCTTC. The rearrangement joins TRBV21-1 to TRBJ1-2; the tabulated D call, TRBD1, remains unverified against the DNA. TRBV21-1 is a pseudogene. The CDR3 is 19 residues long.

The chain uses TRBV4-1 and TRBJ2-7; 10 bases align to TRBD2. The CDR3 spans 15 residues. The V and J ends lost 2 bases and 4 bases, in that order; junction bases with no gene match: 5. Looked up from germline, CDR1 is MGHRA and CDR2 is YSYEKL. This CDR3 reads CASSQLAGARYEQYF. The DNA of the CDR3 is TGCGCCAGCAGCCAACTAGCGGGAGCGCGGTACGAGCAGTACTTC.

This clone is a singleton in its sample. The chain carries TRBV7-2 and TRBJ2-2, with D hard to call. Germline CDR1 is SGHTA and CDR2 is FQGNSA. V was cut by 5 bases and J by 1 base, with 14 bases left in between. The CDR3 spans 16 residues. The CDR3 reads CASSRTLLMNTGELFF. CDR3 nucleotides: TGTGCCAGCAGCCGGACCCTCCTTATGAACACCGGGGAGCTGTTTTTT. Variable domain in full (rest from reference TRBV7-2 and TRBJ2-2): GAGVSQSPSNKVTEKGKDVELRCDPISGHTALYWYRQSLGQGLEFLIYFQGNSAPDKSGLPSDRFSAERTGGSVSTLTIQRTQQEDSAVYLCASSRTLLMNTGELFFGEGSRLTVL.

CDR3 DNA sequence: TGTGCCAGCAGTCCTGGGACCCTGCAGGGGACAGATACGCAGTATTTT. Translation: CASSPGTLQGTDTQYF. V gene TRBV3-1 (or the pseudogene TRBV3-2) combines with J gene TRBJ2-3; TRBD1 might be the D (6 bases). With 6 bases removed from V and 3 bases from J, the gap between germline ends came to 19 bases. CDR1 and CDR2 (germline): LGHDT, YNNKEL (reference sequence). This CDR3 contains 16 residues.

The J gene is TRBJ2-5, the V gene TRBV7-3; 7 nucleotides align to TRBD2. The CDR3 length is 13 residues. Germline V gene lookup returns CDR1 SGHTA and CDR2 FQGTGA. Germline trimming cut 5 bases from V and 5 bases from J; bases unmatched to any gene: 5. CDR3: CASSTQGGETQYF. Written as DNA, the CDR3 is TGTGCCAGCAGCACGCAGGGAGGGGAGACCCAGTACTTC.

This clone was seen a single time. The chain links TRBV10-3 to TRBJ2-2; 7 nucleotides line up with TRBD1. J was trimmed by 7 bases and V by 4 bases; bases with no gene match: 0. The CDR3 totals 12 residues. Germline CDR1 is ENHRY and CDR2 is SYGVKD. CDR3 protein: CAISGDSGELFF. CDR3 coding DNA: TGTGCCATCAGTGGGGACAGCGGGGAGCTGTTTTTT.

The chain uses TRBV28 and TRBJ2-3, with 8 bases aligning to TRBD2. The CDR3 extends over 17 amino acids. The V and J ends lost 6 bases and 5 bases, in that order; junction bases with no gene match: 16. The germline V gene has CDR1 MDHEN and CDR2 SYDVKM. The CDR3, as DNA: TGTGCCAGCAGCCCCCGACCCGGGAGGGCCCTGTTAGATACGCAGTATTTT. Translated, it gives CASSPRPGRALLDTQYF.

The chain combines TRBV19 with TRBJ1-2; no reliable D call. V was pared by 5 bases and J by 5 bases, with 15 bases between. This CDR3 is 14 amino acids long. Germline V gene lookup returns CDR1 LNHDA and CDR2 SQIVND (reference sequence). CDR3 loop: CASSFLRDGYGYTF. The CDR3 nucleotides are TGTGCCAGTAGTTTCCTCCGCGACGGATATGGCTACACCTTC.

The chain uses TRBV2 and TRBJ2-3; 16 bases map to TRBD2. Germline V lookup: CDR1 SNHLY, CDR2 FYNNEI. V lost 11 bases to trimming and J lost 5 bases; unmatched junction nucleotides: 10. The CDR3 has 16 residues. The CDR3 coding sequence is TGTGCCGTCTCCCGGGGACTAGCGGGAGGGGAAGATACGCAGTATTTT. It yields the protein CAVSRGLAGGEDTQYF.

This clone appeared once. The V call is TRBV7-9, the J call TRBJ2-2; no clear D. CDR1 and CDR2 from the germline V gene are SEHNR and FQNEAQ (reference sequence). V was clipped by 0 bases and J by 2 bases, with 19 bases between them. CDR3 length: 19 amino acids. The CDR3 reads CASSLAVLPNPSNTGELFF. CDR3 DNA sequence: TGTGCCAGCAGCTTAGCGGTCCTCCCCAATCCATCTAACACCGGGGAGCTGTTTTTT.

The gene calls are TRBV20-1 and TRBJ2-1; the D call may be TRBD1 or TRBD2 (5 bases each). Per germline, CDR1 DFQATT and CDR2 SNEGSKA (reference sequence). Deletions cut 3 bases from V and 12 bases from J, with 18 bases between. The CDR3 is 13 amino acids. In DNA form, the CDR3 reads TGCAGTGCTAGTGGGGGAGCGTGGGCCTCGCAGTTCTTC. This encodes CSASGGAWASQFF.

This clone came up once. This rearrangement joins TRBV30 to TRBJ1-2; tentative D call: TRBD1 (5 bases). With 5 bases removed from V and 2 bases from J, the gap between germline ends came to 12 bases. The CDR3 spans 13 residues. Germline CDR1 GTSNPN, CDR2 SVGIG (reference sequence). CDR3 in amino acids: CAWAGQANYGYTF. In nucleotides, the CDR3 is TGTGCCTGGGCTGGACAAGCCAACTATGGCTACACCTTC. Full variable domain (rest looked up from reference TRBV30 and TRBJ1-2): SQTIHQWPATLVQPVGSPLSLECTVEGTSNPNLYWYRQAAGRGLQLLFYSVGIGQISSEVPQNLSASRPQDRQFILSSKKLLLSDSGFYLCAWAGQANYGYTFGSGTRLTVV.

The count of this clone is one. The chain uses TRBV11-2 and TRBJ2-3, with D perhaps given as TRBD1 or TRBD2 (5 bases each). Trimming cost V 2 bases and J 0 bases, with 15 bases left between them. The CDR3 runs 17 residues. Germline V gives CDR1 SGHAT, CDR2 FQNNGV. CDR3 sequence reads: CASSLRGAGSSTDTQYF. CDR3 nucleotides: TGTGCCAGCAGCTTACGAGGGGCTGGGAGTAGCACAGATACGCAGTATTTT.

The chain combines TRBV20-1 with TRBJ2-7; possible D gene TRBD2, 6 bases. Germline V gene data show CDR1 as DFQATT and CDR2 as SNEGSKA (reference sequence). This CDR3 is built from 15 residues. Trimming pared 6 bases from V and 3 bases from J, leaving 21 bases between. The CDR3 region has the DNA TGCAGTGCAAGTACCGGGACTTCAATATTCTACGAGCAGTACTTC. Translating it yields CSASTGTSIFYEQYF.

The rearrangement uses TRBV15 and TRBJ2-3, with 10 nucleotides matching TRBD2. Germline-derived CDR1 and CDR2 are LNHNV and YYDKDF (reference sequence). V gave up 0 bases and J gave up 2 bases; unmatched junction bases: 2. The CDR3 is made up of 16 amino acids. For the CDR3, the DNA is TGTGCCACCAGCAGAGATGGACTAGCGGTCACAGATACGCAGTATTTT. It yields the protein CATSRDGLAVTDTQYF.

The rearrangement uses TRBV7-2 and TRBJ2-1; no reliable D call. Germline loops: CDR1 SGHTA, CDR2 FQGNSA. The germline V and J ends were trimmed by 5 bases and 8 bases, with 7 bases remaining between them. The CDR3 length is 11 residues. The CDR3 reads CASSALHEQFF. The CDR3 nucleotides read TGTGCCAGCAGCGCCCTACATGAGCAGTTCTTC.

This clone was recorded once. The chain has TRBV7-9 and TRBJ2-1; 7 bases are shared with TRBD2. CDR1 and CDR2 from the germline V gene are SEHNR and FQNEAQ (reference sequence). The CDR3 is 15 amino acids. Trimming removed 2 bases from V and 5 bases from J; junction bases left unmatched: 6. CDR3 in amino acids: CASSLWLADNNEQFF. CDR3 in DNA: TGTGCCAGCAGCTTATGGCTAGCGGATAACAATGAGCAGTTCTTC.

This chain links TRBV11-2 with TRBJ1-4; 8 bases line up with TRBD1. This CDR3 contains 16 residues. Germline trimming cut 3 bases from V and 3 bases from J; bases unmatched to any gene: 6. Per the germline V gene, CDR1 is SGHAT and CDR2 is FQNNGV. DNA for the CDR3: TGTGCCAGCAGCTTTAGGACAGGGAAGGCTAATGAAAAACTGTTTTTT. It yields the protein CASSFRTGKANEKLFF.

The chain uses TRBV4-3 and TRBJ1-2; D remains unclear. Germline CDR1 reads LGHNA; CDR2 reads YSLEER. Trimming took off 1 base at V and 4 bases at J, with 7 bases between the two ends. The CDR3 contains 13 residues. CDR3 in amino acids: CASSQGQVYGYTF. The CDR3 nucleotides are TGCGCCAGCAGCCAAGGGCAGGTCTATGGCTACACCTTC.